The 6 T cell receptor beta chains below come from one sample, sequenced in a study of cytomegalovirus exposure and HLA in healthy donors. This PCR relied on a set of 60 Vbeta primers and 13 Jbeta primers. The table came from immunoSEQ multiplex PCR; TCRdb's copy has only in-frame clones and leaves some out. The sample yields around 93,000 clones, under 85% seen once. Sequencing was carried out using PBMCs. Source of these receptors: a woman in her 40s in good health and CMV-seronegative.

This clone was found once. The rearrangement joins TRBV11-2 to TRBJ2-1; TRBD2 matches 10 bases. Unmatched junction bases numbered 7, after V lost 1 base and J lost 4 bases. The CDR3 sequence is 17 residues long. Germline CDR1 reads SGHAT; CDR2 reads FQNNGV. CDR3 DNA: TGTGCCAGCAGCTTAGCCATAGTAGCGGGAGGATACAATGAGCAGTTCTTC. This sequence encodes CASSLAIVAGGYNEQFF.

V is TRBV11-2 and J is TRBJ1-2, with D possibly being TRBD1 (6 bases). Looked up from germline, CDR1 is SGHAT and CDR2 is FQNNGV. V lost 4 bases and J lost 4, with 19 bases in between. The CDR3 length is 16 residues. CDR3 residues: CASSSHAQGKGYGYTF. In DNA, the CDR3 is TGTGCCAGCAGCTCCCACGCCCAGGGGAAAGGCTATGGCTACACCTTC. The full variable domain, completed using reference TRBV11-2 and TRBJ1-2, is EAGVAQSPRYKIIEKRQSVAFWCNPISGHATLYWYQQILGQGPKLLIQFQNNGVVDDSQLPKDRFSAERLKGVDSTLKIQPAKLEDSAVYLCASSSHAQGKGYGYTFGSGTRLTVV.

The chain employs TRBV14 and TRBJ2-7, with 12 positions matching TRBD2. Germline-derived CDR1 and CDR2 are SGHDN and FVKESK. Germline trimming cut 4 bases from V and 7 bases from J; bases unmatched to any gene: 8. There are 15 residues in the CDR3. CDR3 region: CASSPRLAGVREQYF. CDR3 nucleotide sequence: TGTGCCAGCAGCCCCAGACTAGCGGGAGTAAGGGAGCAGTACTTC.

The genes are TRBV15 and TRBJ1-3; the match to TRBD1 covers 7 bases. CDR1 LNHNV and CDR2 YYDKDF come from the germline V gene (reference sequence). This CDR3 has 17 residues. Losses at the gene ends were 3 bases for V and 0 bases for J; bases not matched to a gene: 8. Here the CDR3 DNA reads TGTGCCACCAGCAGTAAATCGACAGGGAGCTCTGGAAACACCATATATTTT. This sequence encodes CATSSKSTGSSGNTIYF.

The chain has TRBV7-6 and TRBJ2-3, with 8 bases lining up with TRBD2. The germline V gene has CDR1 SGHVS and CDR2 FNYEAQ. The CDR3 contains 13 residues. V lost 5 bases and J lost 4; bases outside the gene matches: 2. CDR3 amino acids: CASSPAGADTQYF. The CDR3 DNA is TGTGCCAGCAGCCCAGCGGGAGCAGATACGCAGTATTTT.

The gene calls are TRBV10-2 and TRBJ2-1, with D perhaps matching TRBD2 (5 bases). This CDR3 comprises 11 residues. Trimming cost V 11 bases and J 9 bases, with 14 bases left between them. Germline CDR1 reads WSHSY; CDR2 reads SAAADI. CDR3 sequence reads: CAGSWAGEQFF. As DNA, the CDR3 is TGCGCCGGGTCATGGGCGGGTGAGCAGTTCTTC.